These T cell receptor beta chains were read from a single sample in a study of T cell responses to AZD1222 COVID-19 vaccine. The protocol was immunoSEQ multiplex PCR, while the TCRdb copy is restricted to in-frame clones and leaves out a portion. The sample has about 100,000 clones, about 90% seen once. Sequencing was performed on peripheral blood, taken on day 0 of AZD1222 vaccination. The receptors stem from an adult in good health. Both conserved end residues are part of each CDR3. The order of the fields is J gene, clone size, V gene, D gene, CDR3 protein, CDR3 DNA. A D gene is named only where the DNA matches it firmly. Rows may omit the clone size; those that give it use once, few, many or a size class.

>TRBJ2-7|-|TRBV5-1|-
CASSLVAVGASSYEQYF
TGCGCCAGCAGCTTGGTCGCGGTTGGGGCGAGCTCCTACGAGCAGTACTTC
>TRBJ2-5|-|TRBV6-5|-
CASSYSRNRDTETQYF
TGTGCCAGCAGTTACTCGAGAAATCGAGATACGGAGACCCAGTACTTC
>TRBJ2-3|-|TRBV19|TRBD1
CASSTGGGTDTQYF
TGTGCCAGTAGTACAGGGGGAGGCACAGATACGCAGTATTTT
>TRBJ1-5|-|TRBV2|-
CASSGNRAYNQPQHF
TGTGCCAGCAGTGGTAATAGGGCGTACAATCAGCCCCAGCATTTT
>TRBJ1-2|-|TRBV29-1|-
CSVEARGRRHHGYTF
TGCAGCGTTGAAGCCCGTGGACGCAGGCACCATGGCTACACCTTC
>TRBJ1-1|-|TRBV19|-
CASSTPTGNTEAFF
TGTGCCAGTAGTACCCCGACAGGGAACACTGAAGCTTTCTTT
>TRBJ1-1|-|TRBV5-1|-
CASSLVPGAGAEAFF
TGCGCCAGCAGCTTGGTGCCGGGGGCTGGCGCTGAAGCTTTCTTT
>TRBJ2-2|-|TRBV4-2|TRBD2
CASSQLAGGAGELFF
TGTGCCAGCAGCCAACTAGCGGGAGGGGCCGGGGAGCTGTTTTTT
>TRBJ2-2|once|TRBV18|-
CASSPAMDSGELFF
TGTGCCAGCTCACCAGCTATGGATTCCGGGGAGCTGTTTTTT
>TRBJ2-7|-|TRBV4-1|-
CASSQSNTGLPGYGEQYF
TGCGCCAGCAGCCAAAGTAACACGGGACTGCCGGGCTATGGCGAGCAGTACTTC
>TRBJ1-5|-|TRBV28|TRBD1
CASSLEGTGYQPQHF
TGTGCCAGCAGTTTAGAGGGGACAGGATATCAGCCCCAGCATTTT
>TRBJ1-5|once|TRBV6-6|TRBD1
CASSYSGQGNQPQHF
TGTGCCAGCAGTTACTCTGGACAGGGCAATCAGCCCCAGCATTTT